These 11 T cell receptor beta chains came from one sample sequenced in a study of blood T cell repertoires in COVID-19. Profiled with immunoSEQ multiplex PCR; TCRdb holds only in-frame clones, not every one. The sample carries 250,000 to 300,000 clones, about nine tenths recorded once. Sequences were obtained from peripheral blood. Receptor source: a woman between 45 and 60 years old who had recovered from COVID-19.

The chain uses TRBV4-2 and TRBJ1-1; tentative D call: TRBD1 (5 bases). The CDR3 sequence is 15 residues long. V was clipped by 1 base and J by 1 base, with 10 bases between them. The V gene's germline CDR1 is LGHNA and CDR2 YNFKEQ. This CDR3 is CASSQGSQGNTEAFF. The CDR3 DNA follows: TGTGCCAGCAGCCAAGGCAGTCAGGGGAACACTGAAGCTTTCTTT.

The chain combines TRBV7-2 with TRBJ1-2; possible D gene TRBD1, 6 bases. CDR1 SGHTA and CDR2 FQGNSA come from the germline V gene. Trimming took off 1 base at V and 8 bases at J, with 17 bases between the two ends. The CDR3 runs to 15 residues. The DNA of the CDR3 is TGTGCCAGCAGCTTAGTGCGGGGGGCGGTTGCAGGCTACACCTTC. Translating it yields CASSLVRGAVAGYTF.

The V gene is TRBV29-1, the J gene TRBJ2-3; the match to TRBD2 covers 7 bases. V gave up 6 bases and J gave up 1 base; unmatched junction bases: 1. Germline lookup yields CDR1 SQVTM and CDR2 ANQGSEA. The CDR3 totals 12 residues. The CDR3 spells CSVSGGTDTQYF. DNA of the CDR3: TGCAGCGTAAGCGGGGGCACAGATACGCAGTATTTT.

The chain joins TRBV18 to TRBJ1-5; perhaps TRBD1 as D (5 bases). This CDR3 has 17 amino acids. Per germline, CDR1 KGHSH and CDR2 LQKENI. Trimming stripped 3 bases from V and 0 bases from J, with 15 bases between. In DNA form, the CDR3 reads TGTGCCAGCTCACCCGGCGGGGGGGGGTATAGCAATCAGCCCCAGCATTTT. Encoded protein: CASSPGGGGYSNQPQHF. Full variable domain (outside the CDR3, taken from reference TRBV18 and TRBJ1-5): NAGVMQNPRHLVRRRGQEARLRCSPMKGHSHVYWYRQLPEEGLKFMVYLQKENIIDESGMPKERFSAEFPKEGPSILRIQQVVRGDSAAYFCASSPGGGGYSNQPQHFGDGTRLSIL.

This chain links TRBV7-2 with TRBJ1-5, with D tentatively TRBD1 (5 bases). The CDR3 spans 17 residues. Trimming removed 0 bases at V and 2 bases at J, with 14 bases between. Germline V gene lookup returns CDR1 SGHTA and CDR2 FQGNSA. The CDR3 nucleotides read TGTGCCAGCAGCTTAGCGTTGGCCCCCAGGGGCAATCAGCCCCAGCATTTT. It yields the protein CASSLALAPRGNQPQHF. The whole variable domain, remainder taken from reference TRBV7-2 and TRBJ1-5, is GAGVSQSPSNKVTEKGKDVELRCDPISGHTALYWYRQSLGQGLEFLIYFQGNSAPDKSGLPSDRFSAERTGGSVSTLTIQRTQQEDSAVYLCASSLALAPRGNQPQHFGDGTRLSIL.

This chain connects TRBV7-6 to TRBJ2-2; TRBD2 agrees at 10 bases. Germline CDR1 SGHVS, CDR2 FNYEAQ. This CDR3 region has 16 residues. V gave up 5 bases and J gave up 4 bases; unmatched junction bases: 7. The CDR3 DNA reads as TGTGCCAGCAGCGCCAACCCTAGCGGGAGCACCGGGGAGCTGTTTTTT. Encoded protein: CASSANPSGSTGELFF.

This clone was counted at least ten times. The same CDR3 is also encoded by other DNA sequences in this sample. V is TRBV6-5 and J is TRBJ1-2; D uncertain. The V gene lost 2 bases and the J gene lost 3 bases, with 7 bases spanning the gap. Looked up from germline, CDR1 is MNHEY and CDR2 is SVGAGI. This CDR3 region has 13 residues. CDR3 sequence: CASSYEGHYGYTF. The CDR3 nucleotides are TGTGCCAGCAGTTACGAGGGCCACTATGGCTACACCTTC.

This sequence joins TRBV25-1 and TRBJ1-6; weak D call: TRBD1 (6 bases). With 3 bases removed from V and 9 bases from J, the gap between germline ends came to 15 bases. The CDR3 contains 15 residues. The germline V gene encodes CDR1 MGHDK and CDR2 SYGVNS. The CDR3 here is CASSEQGLGGSPLHF. CDR3 nucleotides: TGTGCCAGCAGTGAGCAGGGGTTAGGTGGTTCACCCCTCCACTTT.

This chain joins TRBV4-3 and TRBJ2-7, with TRBD2 as a possible D gene (6 bases). Germline loops: CDR1 LGHNA, CDR2 YSLEER. The germline V and J ends were trimmed by 1 base and 7 bases, with 17 bases remaining between them. This CDR3 has 15 residues. The CDR3 DNA reads TGCGCCAGCAGCCAAGCCCTCGGGACTCGCAGAGAGCAGTACTTC. This encodes CASSQALGTRREQYF.

The chain uses TRBV6-5 and TRBJ2-4; D perhaps matches TRBD1 (6 bases). The CDR3 loop spans 13 amino acids. Trimming cost V 5 bases and J 7 bases, with 12 bases left between them. Germline values: CDR1 MNHEY, CDR2 SVGAGI. For the CDR3, the DNA is TGTGCCAGCAGTACTAGGGACACGAACATTCAGTACTTC. This gives the protein CASSTRDTNIQYF.

V is TRBV6-5 and J is TRBJ1-5, with unresolved D. The CDR3 extends over 14 amino acids. Germline lookup yields CDR1 MNHEY and CDR2 SVGAGI. V lost 7 bases and J 1 base, leaving 11 bases between the germline ends. DNA for the CDR3: TGTGCCAGCAAACTAGACTCCAGCAATCAGCCCCAGCATTTT. It is translated as CASKLDSSNQPQHF.